This is a list of T cell receptor beta chains from one sample in a study of blood T cell repertoires in COVID-19. Profiled with immunoSEQ multiplex PCR; TCRdb holds only in-frame clones, not every one. This table holds approximately 200,000 clones, about four fifths found once. The sequencing sample was made of PBMCs or T cells enriched from blood (not recorded which). The source is a woman aged 40-49 years with acute COVID-19. CDR3s include the opening cysteine and the closing phenylalanine or tryptophan. A D gene is named only where the DNA matches it firmly. Not all rows give a size; the values are once, few, many and, for expanded clones, a class.

d_call	j_call	cdr3_length	v_call	clone_size	cdr3_aa	cdr3_nt
NA	TRBJ2-7	13	TRBV6-5	NA	CASSYRDKYEQYF	TGTGCCAGCAGTTACCGGGACAAATACGAGCAGTACTTC
TRBD1	TRBJ1-1	13	TRBV5-4	many	CASSDRVNTEAFF	TGTGCCAGCAGCGACAGGGTGAACACTGAAGCTTTCTTT
TRBD2	TRBJ2-3	17	TRBV4-2	NA	CASSQALTREGADTQYF	TGTGCCAGCAGCCAGGCCTTGACGCGGGAGGGGGCAGATACGCAGTATTTT
NA	TRBJ2-1	12	TRBV12-3/TRBV12-4	NA	CASGAGYNEQFF	TGTGCCAGCGGGGCAGGGTACAATGAGCAGTTCTTC
TRBD2	TRBJ2-1	18	TRBV3-1/TRBV3-2	NA	CASSQDRTSGGVYNEQFF	TGTGCCAGCAGCCAAGATAGGACTAGCGGGGGGGTGTACAATGAGCAGTTCTTC
TRBD1	TRBJ1-1	15	TRBV11-2	few	CASSARDRGNTEAFF	TGTGCCAGCAGCGCGCGAGACAGGGGGAACACTGAAGCTTTCTTT
NA	TRBJ2-7	13	TRBV5-4	NA	CASSPDRNYEQYF	TGTGCCAGCAGCCCCGACAGGAACTACGAGCAGTACTTC
TRBD1	TRBJ1-5	15	TRBV18	NA	CASSRDRGLYQPQHF	TGTGCCAGCTCACGAGACAGGGGGCTCTATCAGCCCCAGCATTTT
NA	TRBJ1-1	15	TRBV6-1	NA	CASSEVGRGGTEAFF	TGTGCCAGCAGTGAAGTGGGCAGGGGAGGGACTGAAGCTTTCTTT
NA	TRBJ2-2	16	TRBV4-1	NA	CASSQVLAPDTGELFF	TGCGCCAGCAGCCAAGTTCTAGCGCCTGACACCGGGGAGCTGTTTTTT
NA	TRBJ2-1	11	TRBV5-1	NA	CASSLSSEQFF	TGCGCCAGCAGCTTAAGTAGTGAGCAGTTCTTC
NA	TRBJ2-7	14	TRBV2	NA	CASSRGYGRYEQYF	TGTGCCAGCAGCAGGGGCTATGGAAGGTACGAGCAGTACTTC
TRBD1	TRBJ2-2	13	TRBV24-1	few	CATTQGASGELFF	TGTGCCACCACCCAGGGGGCAAGCGGGGAGCTGTTTTTT
TRBD2	TRBJ2-7	19	TRBV27	NA	CASSEQGRLAGVVSYEQYF	TGTGCCAGCAGTGAACAGGGGCGGCTAGCGGGGGTCGTCTCTTACGAGCAGTACTTC
NA	TRBJ2-7	12	TRBV24-1	many	CATSDFRGEQYF	TGTGCCACCAGTGATTTTAGGGGGGAGCAGTACTTC
TRBD1	TRBJ2-5	13	TRBV11-2	NA	CASSPGTGETQYF	TGTGCCAGCAGCCCAGGGACAGGAGAGACCCAGTACTTC
NA	TRBJ1-2	13	TRBV6-5	NA	CASSSGPIHGYTF	TGTGCCAGCAGTTCTGGGCCTATACATGGCTACACCTTC
NA	TRBJ1-6	15	TRBV28	NA	CASGGGGSLKSPLHF	TGTGCCAGCGGCGGGGGGGGAAGTCTGAAATCACCCCTCCACTTT
TRBD1	TRBJ2-1	14	TRBV9	NA	CASSVVGQGFEQFF	TGTGCCAGCAGCGTAGTGGGACAGGGGTTTGAGCAGTTCTTC
TRBD2	TRBJ2-1	17	TRBV18	NA	CASSPLAGVSLYNEQFF	TGTGCCAGCTCACCGCTAGCGGGAGTGTCCCTCTACAATGAGCAGTTCTTC
NA	TRBJ1-3	14	TRBV7-9	NA	CASSRLSSGNTIYF	TGTGCCAGCAGCCGACTTAGCTCTGGAAACACCATATATTTT
NA	TRBJ1-5	15	TRBV28	NA	CASSGADRPNQPQHF	TGTGCCAGCAGCGGGGCTGACAGGCCTAATCAGCCCCAGCATTTT
TRBD1	TRBJ1-6	17	TRBV28	NA	CASSLWRGQVGNSPLHF	TGTGCCAGCAGTTTATGGAGGGGGCAGGTCGGGAATTCACCCCTCCACTTT
NA	TRBJ2-7	15	TRBV19	NA	CASSIDSTGAYEQYF	TGTGCCAGTAGTATAGATTCGACGGGAGCCTACGAGCAGTACTTC
NA	TRBJ2-7	13	TRBV5-1	NA	CASSLDNPYEQYF	TGCGCCAGCAGCCTGGACAACCCCTACGAGCAGTACTTC
TRBD1	TRBJ1-1	15	TRBV28	few	CASRPGQLMNTEAFF	TGTGCCAGCAGGCCGGGACAGCTTATGAACACTGAAGCTTTCTTT
NA	TRBJ2-1	15	TRBV7-2	NA	CASSLEATGGREQFF	TGTGCCAGCAGCCTAGAAGCTACCGGGGGGCGGGAGCAGTTCTTC
TRBD1	TRBJ1-4	15	TRBV4-1	NA	CASSQDGTGGEKLFF	TGCGCCAGCAGCCAAGATGGGACAGGCGGGGAAAAACTGTTTTTT
TRBD1	TRBJ2-6	16	TRBV19	few	CASSTGQGAGANVLTF	TGTGCCAGTAGTACCGGACAGGGGGCCGGGGCCAACGTCCTGACTTTC
TRBD2	TRBJ2-1	15	TRBV27	NA	CASHTSGSTYNEQFF	TGTGCCAGCCATACTAGCGGGAGTACCTACAATGAGCAGTTCTTC
TRBD2	TRBJ2-3	13	TRBV9	NA	CASTRGGTDTQYF	TGTGCCAGCACGCGGGGGGGAACAGATACGCAGTATTTT
TRBD1	TRBJ2-7	14	TRBV27	NA	CASSFLQGPYEQYF	TGTGCCAGCAGTTTCCTACAGGGGCCCTACGAGCAGTACTTC
TRBD2	TRBJ2-2	15	TRBV29-1	NA	CSVDFSSGNTGELFF	TGCAGCGTTGATTTCTCTAGCGGGAACACCGGGGAGCTGTTTTTT
NA	TRBJ1-3	14	TRBV2	NA	CASSLQGSGNTIYF	TGTGCCAGCAGTTTACAGGGATCAGGAAACACCATATATTTT
NA	TRBJ2-5	11	TRBV3-1/TRBV3-2	NA	CAARGGKTQYF	TGTGCCGCAAGGGGGGGGAAGACCCAGTACTTC
TRBD1	TRBJ1-3	15	TRBV3-1/TRBV3-2	NA	CASSRQGISGNTIYF	TGTGCCAGCAGCCGACAGGGAATCTCTGGAAACACCATATATTTT
TRBD1	TRBJ2-7	14	TRBV5-8	NA	CASSWGTGGGEQYF	TGTGCCAGCAGCTGGGGGACAGGGGGCGGCGAGCAGTACTTC
TRBD1	TRBJ2-4	15	TRBV6-2/TRBV6-3	once	CASSYSEVGQDVQYF	TGTGCCAGCAGTTACTCGGAAGTGGGACAGGACGTTCAGTACTTC
NA	TRBJ1-5	14	TRBV28	NA	CASSFPGAGVPQHF	TGTGCCAGCAGTTTCCCCGGTGCGGGAGTGCCCCAGCATTTT
TRBD1	TRBJ2-1	15	TRBV28	NA	CASRTGGSLGYEQFF	TGTGCCAGCAGGACAGGGGGCTCCTTGGGTTATGAGCAGTTCTTC
NA	TRBJ1-1	13	TRBV19	NA	CASSSWDFPEAFF	TGTGCCAGTAGTTCCTGGGACTTCCCTGAAGCTTTCTTT
NA	TRBJ2-5	16	TRBV25-1	NA	CASSDGAEMYQETQYF	TGTGCCAGCAGTGATGGGGCGGAAATGTACCAAGAGACCCAGTACTTC
NA	TRBJ2-7	11	TRBV20-1	NA	CSASEHYEQYF	TGCAGTGCTAGCGAACACTACGAGCAGTACTTC
NA	TRBJ2-6	18	TRBV9	NA	CASSVAPAGASGANVLTF	TGTGCCAGCAGCGTAGCTCCCGCAGGGGCCTCTGGGGCCAACGTCCTGACTTTC
TRBD1	TRBJ2-1	16	TRBV10-1	NA	CASSNSRDRGLNEQFF	TGCGCCAGCAGTAACTCACGGGACAGGGGGCTCAATGAGCAGTTCTTC
NA	TRBJ2-7	15	TRBV4-2	NA	CASSQGLVRDSEQYF	TGTGCCAGCAGCCAAGGTTTGGTAAGGGACTCCGAGCAGTACTTC
NA	TRBJ2-1	14	TRBV11-2	NA	CASNRDWVGNEQFF	TGTGCCAGCAATAGGGACTGGGTGGGGAATGAGCAGTTCTTC
NA	TRBJ2-2	13	TRBV12-3/TRBV12-4	many	CASSFSGGGELFF	TGTGCCAGCAGTTTTAGCGGAGGGGGGGAGCTGTTTTTT
NA	TRBJ1-5	14	TRBV6-2/TRBV6-3	once	CASSYSTSNQPQHF	TGTGCCAGCAGTTATTCGACTTCTAATCAGCCCCAGCATTTT
TRBD1	TRBJ2-7	14	TRBV6-5	once	CASSTDRGRYEQYF	TGTGCCAGCAGTACGGACAGGGGGCGTTACGAGCAGTACTTC
TRBD1	TRBJ1-2	15	TRBV2	NA	CASSKDRDANSGYTF	TGTGCCAGCAGTAAAGACAGGGATGCAAATAGTGGCTACACCTTC
NA	TRBJ1-2	13	TRBV11-2	NA	CASSLDPVYGYTF	TGTGCCAGCAGCTTAGATCCCGTCTATGGCTACACCTTC